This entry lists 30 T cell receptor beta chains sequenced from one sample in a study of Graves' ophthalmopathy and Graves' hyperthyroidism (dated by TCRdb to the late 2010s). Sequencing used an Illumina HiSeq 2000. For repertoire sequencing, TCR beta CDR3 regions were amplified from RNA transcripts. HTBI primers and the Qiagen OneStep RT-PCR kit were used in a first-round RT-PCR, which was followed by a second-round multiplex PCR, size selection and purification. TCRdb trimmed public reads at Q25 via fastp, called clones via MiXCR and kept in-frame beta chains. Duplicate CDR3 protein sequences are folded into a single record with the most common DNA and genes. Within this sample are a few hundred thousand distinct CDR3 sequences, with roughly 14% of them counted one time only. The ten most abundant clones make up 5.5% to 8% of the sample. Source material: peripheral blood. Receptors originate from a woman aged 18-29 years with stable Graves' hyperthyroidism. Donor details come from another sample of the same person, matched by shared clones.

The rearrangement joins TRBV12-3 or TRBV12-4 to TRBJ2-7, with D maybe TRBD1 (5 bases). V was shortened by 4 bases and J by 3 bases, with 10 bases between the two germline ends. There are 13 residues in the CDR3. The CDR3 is CASSWADSYEQYF. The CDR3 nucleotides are TGTGCCAGCAGTTGGGCCGACAGCTACGAGCAGTACTTC.

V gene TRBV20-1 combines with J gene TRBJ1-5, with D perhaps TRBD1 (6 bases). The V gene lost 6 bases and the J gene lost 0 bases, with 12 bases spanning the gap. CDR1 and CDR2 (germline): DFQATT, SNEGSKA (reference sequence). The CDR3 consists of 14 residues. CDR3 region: CSAMDRDSNQPQHF. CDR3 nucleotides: TGCAGTGCCATGGACAGAGATAGCAATCAGCCCCAGCATTTT.

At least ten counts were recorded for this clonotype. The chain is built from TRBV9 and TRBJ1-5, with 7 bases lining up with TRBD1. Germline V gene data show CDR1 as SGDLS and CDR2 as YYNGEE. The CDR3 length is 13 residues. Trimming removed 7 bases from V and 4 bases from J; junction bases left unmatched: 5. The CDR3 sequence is CASGAGGNQPQHF. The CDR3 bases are TGTGCCAGCGGAGCAGGGGGGAATCAGCCCCAGCATTTT.

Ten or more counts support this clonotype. CDR3 nucleotides: TGTGCCAGTAGTATCGACGACAGGGGTGTAGCTTTCTTT. Translating it yields CASSIDDRGVAFF. The rearrangement links TRBV19 to TRBJ1-1; 8 nucleotides agree with TRBD1. V gave up 3 bases and J gave up 10 bases; unmatched junction bases: 7. CDR3 length equals 13 residues. Germline CDR1 and CDR2: LNHDA and SQIVND (reference sequence).

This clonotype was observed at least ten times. The CDR3 loop is CASSLGASQFYEQYF. CDR3 coding DNA: TGTGCCAGCAGCTTAGGGGCATCTCAGTTCTACGAGCAGTACTTC. The chain carries TRBV11-2 and TRBJ2-7; D gene uncertain. The V gene's germline CDR1 is SGHAT and CDR2 FQNNGV. Trimming removed 1 base at V and 3 bases at J, with 13 bases between. The CDR3 is 15 amino acids.

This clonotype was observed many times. In nucleotides, the CDR3 is TGCGCCAGCAGCTGGGGGGACAAAGCCAAAAACATTCAGTACTTC. This codes for CASSWGDKAKNIQYF. The J gene is TRBJ2-4, the V gene TRBV5-1; D could derive from TRBD1 or TRBD2 (6 bases each). Per the germline V gene, CDR1 is SGHRS and CDR2 is YFSETQ. The CDR3 runs to 15 residues. Trimming stripped 3 bases from V and 0 bases from J, with 10 bases between.

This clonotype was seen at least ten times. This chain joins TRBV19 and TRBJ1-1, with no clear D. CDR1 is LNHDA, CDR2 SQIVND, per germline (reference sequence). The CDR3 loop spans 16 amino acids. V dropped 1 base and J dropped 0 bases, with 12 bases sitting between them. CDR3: CASSIALGEMNTEAFF. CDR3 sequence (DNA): TGTGCCAGTAGTATAGCCTTAGGAGAAATGAACACTGAAGCTTTCTTT. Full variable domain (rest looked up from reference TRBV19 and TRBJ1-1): DGGITQSPKYLFRKEGQNVTLSCEQNLNHDAMYWYRQDPGQGLRLIYYSQIVNDFQKGDIAEGYSVSREKKESFPLTVTSAQKNPTAFYLCASSIALGEMNTEAFFGQGTRLTVV.

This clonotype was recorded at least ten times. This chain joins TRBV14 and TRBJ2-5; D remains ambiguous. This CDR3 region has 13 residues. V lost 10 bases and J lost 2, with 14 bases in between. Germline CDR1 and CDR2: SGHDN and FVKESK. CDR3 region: CATRPLSQETQYF. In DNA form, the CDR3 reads TGTGCCACCCGCCCGCTGTCACAAGAGACCCAGTACTTC.

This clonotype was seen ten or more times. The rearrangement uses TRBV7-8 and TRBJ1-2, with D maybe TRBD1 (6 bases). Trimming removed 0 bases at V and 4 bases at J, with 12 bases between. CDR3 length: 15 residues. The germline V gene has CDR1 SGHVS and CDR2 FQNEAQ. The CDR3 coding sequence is TGTGCCAGCAGCTTAGCGGCAGGGGACCGCTATGGCTACACCTTC. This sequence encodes CASSLAAGDRYGYTF.

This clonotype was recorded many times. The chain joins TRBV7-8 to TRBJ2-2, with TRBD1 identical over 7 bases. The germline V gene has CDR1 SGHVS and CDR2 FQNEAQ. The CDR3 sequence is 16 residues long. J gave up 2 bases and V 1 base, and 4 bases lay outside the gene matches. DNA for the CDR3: TGTGCCAGCAGCTTAGAGGGACAGCGAAACACCGGGGAGCTGTTTTTT. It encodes CASSLEGQRNTGELFF.

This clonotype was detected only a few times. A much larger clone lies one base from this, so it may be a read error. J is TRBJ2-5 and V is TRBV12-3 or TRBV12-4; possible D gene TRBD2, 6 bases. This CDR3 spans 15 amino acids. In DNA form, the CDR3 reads TGTGCCAGCAGACCGGCGGGGTCCGCCAAGGGGACCAAGTACTTC. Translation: CASRPAGSAKGTKYF.

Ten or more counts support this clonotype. The CDR3 protein is CSVIPDRGKEAFF. The CDR3 nucleotides read TGCAGCGTTATCCCGGACAGGGGAAAAGAAGCTTTCTTT. V gene TRBV29-1 combines with J gene TRBJ1-1; TRBD1 matches at 9 bases. CDR3 length equals 13 residues. V was clipped by 5 bases and J by 8 bases; unmatched bases: 9. Germline CDR1 reads SQVTM; CDR2 reads ANQGSEA. The variable domain in full, completed from reference TRBV29-1 and TRBJ1-1, reads SAVISQKPSRDICQRGTSLTIQCQVDSQVTMMFWYRQQPGQSLTLIATANQGSEATYESGFVIDKFPISRPNLTFSTLTVSNMSPEDSSIYLCSVIPDRGKEAFFGQGTRLTVV.

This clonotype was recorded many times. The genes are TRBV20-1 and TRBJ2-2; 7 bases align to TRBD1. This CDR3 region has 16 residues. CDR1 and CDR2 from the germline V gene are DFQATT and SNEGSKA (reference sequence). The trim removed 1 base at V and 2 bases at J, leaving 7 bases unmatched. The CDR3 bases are TGCAGTGCTAGAGCCGCGGTAGGGGGCAACACCGGGGAGCTGTTTTTT. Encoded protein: CSARAAVGGNTGELFF.

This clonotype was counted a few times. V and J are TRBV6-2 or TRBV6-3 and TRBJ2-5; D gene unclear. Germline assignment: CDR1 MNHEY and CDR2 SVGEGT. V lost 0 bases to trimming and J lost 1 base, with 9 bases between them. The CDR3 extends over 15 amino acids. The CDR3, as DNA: TGTGCCAGCAGTTACTCTCCGGACCGCCAAGAGACCCAGTACTTC. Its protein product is CASSYSPDRQETQYF.

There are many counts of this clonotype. The CDR3 DNA reads as TGTGCCAGCAGCGCGACGTGGCAGGGACTTTACACTGAAGCTTTCTTT. Translating gives CASSATWQGLYTEAFF. This sequence joins TRBV11-2 and TRBJ1-1; D is perhaps TRBD1 (5 bases). The CDR3 covers 16 residues. The germline V gene has CDR1 SGHAT and CDR2 FQNNGV. Trimming took 5 bases from V and 3 from J, leaving 19 bases between them.

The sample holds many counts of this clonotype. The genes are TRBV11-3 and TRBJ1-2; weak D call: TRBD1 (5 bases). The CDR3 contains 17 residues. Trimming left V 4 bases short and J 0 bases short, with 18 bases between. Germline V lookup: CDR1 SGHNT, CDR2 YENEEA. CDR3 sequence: CASSSARGRETNYGYTF. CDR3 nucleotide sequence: TGTGCCAGCAGCTCGGCGAGGGGACGAGAAACTAACTATGGCTACACCTTC.

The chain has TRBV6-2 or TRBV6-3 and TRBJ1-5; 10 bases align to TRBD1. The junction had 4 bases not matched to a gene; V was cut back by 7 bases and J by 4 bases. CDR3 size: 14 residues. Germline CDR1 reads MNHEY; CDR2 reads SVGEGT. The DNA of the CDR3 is TGTGCCAGCACCCGGACAGGGGGAAATCAGCCCCAGCATTTT. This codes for CASTRTGGNQPQHF.

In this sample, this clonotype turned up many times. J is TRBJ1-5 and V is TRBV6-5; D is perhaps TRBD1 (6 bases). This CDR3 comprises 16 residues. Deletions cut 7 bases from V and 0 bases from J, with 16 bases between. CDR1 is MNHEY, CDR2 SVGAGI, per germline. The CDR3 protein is CASIPTGIYSNQPQHF. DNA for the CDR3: TGTGCCAGCATTCCGACAGGAATCTATAGCAATCAGCCCCAGCATTTT.

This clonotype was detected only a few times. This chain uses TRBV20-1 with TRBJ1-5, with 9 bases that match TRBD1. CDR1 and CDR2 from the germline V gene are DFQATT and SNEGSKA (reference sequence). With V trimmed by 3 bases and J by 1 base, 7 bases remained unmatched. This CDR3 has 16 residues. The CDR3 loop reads CSASGAGTGSNQPQHF. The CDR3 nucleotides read TGCAGTGCTAGCGGTGCAGGGACAGGGAGCAATCAGCCCCAGCATTTT.

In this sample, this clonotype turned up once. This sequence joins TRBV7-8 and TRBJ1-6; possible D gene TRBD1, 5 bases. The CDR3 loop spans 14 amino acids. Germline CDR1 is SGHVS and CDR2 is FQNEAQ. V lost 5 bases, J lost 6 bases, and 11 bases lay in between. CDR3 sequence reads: CASSIVGGNSPLHF. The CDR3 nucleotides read TGTGCCAGCAGCATCGTGGGGGGTAATTCACCCCTCCACTTT. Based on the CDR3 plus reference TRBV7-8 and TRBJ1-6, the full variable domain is GAGVSQSPRYKVAKRGQDVALRCDPISGHVSLFWYQQALGQGPEFLTYFQNEAQLDKSGLPSDRFFAERPEGSVSTLKIQRTQQEDSAVYLCASSIVGGNSPLHFGNGTRLTVT.

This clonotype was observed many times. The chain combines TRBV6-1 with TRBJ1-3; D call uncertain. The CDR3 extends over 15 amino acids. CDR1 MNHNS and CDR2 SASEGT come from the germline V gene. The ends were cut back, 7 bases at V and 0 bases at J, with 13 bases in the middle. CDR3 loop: CASTDTFLSGNTIYF. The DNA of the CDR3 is TGTGCCAGCACCGACACCTTCCTCTCTGGAAACACCATATATTTT.

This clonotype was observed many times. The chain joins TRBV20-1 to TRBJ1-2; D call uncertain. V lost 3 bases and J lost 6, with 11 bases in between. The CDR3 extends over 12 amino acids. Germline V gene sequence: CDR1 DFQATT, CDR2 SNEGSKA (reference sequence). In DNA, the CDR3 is TGCAGTGCTAGTCAACCGGTCAATGGCTACACCTTC. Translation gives CSASQPVNGYTF.

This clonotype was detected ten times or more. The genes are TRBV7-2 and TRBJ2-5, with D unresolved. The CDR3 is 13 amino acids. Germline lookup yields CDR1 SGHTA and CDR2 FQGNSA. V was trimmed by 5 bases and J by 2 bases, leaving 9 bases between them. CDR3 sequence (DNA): TGTGCCAGCAGCAATAGTGGGCAAGAGACCCAGTACTTC. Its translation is CASSNSGQETQYF. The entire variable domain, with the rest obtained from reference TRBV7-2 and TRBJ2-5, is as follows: GAGVSQSPSNKVTEKGKDVELRCDPISGHTALYWYRQSLGQGLEFLIYFQGNSAPDKSGLPSDRFSAERTGGSVSTLTIQRTQQEDSAVYLCASSNSGQETQYFGPGTRLLVL.

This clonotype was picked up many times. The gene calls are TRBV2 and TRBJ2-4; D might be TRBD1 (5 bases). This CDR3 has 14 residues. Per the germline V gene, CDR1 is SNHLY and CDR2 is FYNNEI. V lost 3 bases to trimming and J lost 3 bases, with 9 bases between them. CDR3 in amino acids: CASSEGQVKNIQYF. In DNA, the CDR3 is TGTGCCAGCAGTGAGGGGCAGGTCAAAAACATTCAGTACTTC.

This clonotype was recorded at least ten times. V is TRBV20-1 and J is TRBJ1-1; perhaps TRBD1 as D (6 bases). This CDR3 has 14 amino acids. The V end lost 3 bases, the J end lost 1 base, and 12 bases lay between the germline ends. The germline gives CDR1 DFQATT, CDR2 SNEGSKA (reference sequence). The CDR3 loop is CSARAGDSNTEAFF. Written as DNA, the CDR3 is TGCAGTGCTAGGGCAGGGGATTCGAACACTGAAGCTTTCTTT.

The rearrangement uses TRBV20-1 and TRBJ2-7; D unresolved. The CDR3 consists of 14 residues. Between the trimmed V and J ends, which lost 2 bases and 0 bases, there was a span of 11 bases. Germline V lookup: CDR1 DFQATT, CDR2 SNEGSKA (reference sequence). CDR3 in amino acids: CSARYIQSSYEQYF. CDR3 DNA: TGCAGTGCTAGATACATCCAGAGCTCCTACGAGCAGTACTTC.

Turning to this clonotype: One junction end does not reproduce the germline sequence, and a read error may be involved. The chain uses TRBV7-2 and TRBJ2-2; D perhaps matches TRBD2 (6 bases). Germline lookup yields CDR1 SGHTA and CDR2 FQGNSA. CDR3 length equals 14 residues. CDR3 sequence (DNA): TGTGTCAGCAGCTTCACTAGCTTGGAAGGGGAGCTGTTTTTT. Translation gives CVSSFTSLEGELFF.

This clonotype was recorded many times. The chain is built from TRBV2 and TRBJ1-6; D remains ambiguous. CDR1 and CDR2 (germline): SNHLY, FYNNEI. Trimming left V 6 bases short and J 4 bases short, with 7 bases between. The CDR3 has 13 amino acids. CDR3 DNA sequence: TGTGCCAGCAGGGAGATTTATAATTCACCCCTCCACTTT. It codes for CASREIYNSPLHF.

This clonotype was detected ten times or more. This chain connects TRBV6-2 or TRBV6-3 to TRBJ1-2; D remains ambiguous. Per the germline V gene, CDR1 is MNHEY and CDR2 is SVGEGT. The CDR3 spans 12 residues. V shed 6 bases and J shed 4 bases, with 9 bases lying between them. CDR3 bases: TGTGCCAGCAGGTCGACTGTCTATGGCTACACCTTC. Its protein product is CASRSTVYGYTF.

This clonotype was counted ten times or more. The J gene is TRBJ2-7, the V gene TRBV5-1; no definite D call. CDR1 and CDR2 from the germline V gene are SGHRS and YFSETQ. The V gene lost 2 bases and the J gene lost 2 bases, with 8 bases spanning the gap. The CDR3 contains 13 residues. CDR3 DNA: TGCGCCAGCAGCTTCCTATCCACCTACGAGCAGTACTTC. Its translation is CASSFLSTYEQYF.